This T cell receptor (beta chain) was obtained from a study of T-cell memory formation after mild COVID-19. Overall study context: In these data, TCR clusters were largely donor specific.

Each CDR3 protein is one row after TCRdb ran MiXCR on the 5' RACE reads. The data show tens of thousands of distinct CDR3 sequences, 13% seen once. There are 16 residues in the CDR3. The germline CDR1 and CDR2 sequences are SEHNR and FQNEAQ (reference sequence). V shed 5 bases and J 3 bases; nucleotides not matched to a gene: 9. The rearrangement links TRBV7-9 to TRBJ2-7; 11 nucleotides line up with TRBD2. The clonotype comes from an adult woman who had mild COVID-19 (a few samples of this study predate the infection). Cell type and time point are not known. The sample taken for sequencing was PBMCs or a T cell subset sorted from them (not recorded which). CDR3 in DNA: TGTGCCAGCAGCACCACTGGGACTAGCGGATTCTACGAGCAGTACTTC. Translating gives CASSTTGTSGFYEQYF.